Presented here are 28 T cell receptor beta chains from one specimen sequenced in a study of blood T cells in healthy people across ages. Primers used in a second PCR of about 7 to 12 cycles were a sample-barcoded 5' primer and a J-beta primer mix. TCRdb fed the 5' RACE reads into MiXCR, producing one record per CDR3 protein. Of about 670,000 distinct CDR3 sequences in the sample, over 40% were seen once. What was sequenced was blood. These receptors all come from a woman aged 80 or over in good health.

This clonotype has at least ten counts. The chain joins TRBV20-1 to TRBJ1-2; D unresolved. CDR1 is DFQATT and CDR2 is SNEGSKA in the germline V gene (reference sequence). This CDR3 is built from 12 residues. V lost 8 bases and J lost 0, with 10 bases in between. CDR3 region: CSTTETNYGYTF. DNA of the CDR3: TGCAGTACTACAGAGACTAACTATGGCTACACCTTC.

This chain joins TRBV7-2 and TRBJ2-3; D could derive from TRBD1 or TRBD2 (5 bases each). CDR1 is SGHTA, CDR2 FQGNSA, per germline. The CDR3 contains 14 residues. Trimming pared 5 bases from V and 2 bases from J, leaving 11 bases between. The CDR3 coding sequence is TGTGCCAGCAGCCCGGGGCGAGTCACAGATACGCAGTATTTT. The encoded protein is CASSPGRVTDTQYF.

The chain combines TRBV11-2 with TRBJ2-5; 9 bases line up with TRBD2. From germline, CDR1 is SGHAT and CDR2 FQNNGV. The CDR3 covers 17 residues. The V and J ends lost 5 bases and 2 bases, in that order; junction bases with no gene match: 12. The CDR3 DNA reads TGTGCCAGCAGCCCTAGCGGGACTCCGAATCGACAAGAGACCCAGTACTTC. This codes for CASSPSGTPNRQETQYF.

Points on this clonotype: One junction end disagrees with the germline gene, perhaps due to a read error. The genes are TRBV29-1 and TRBJ2-5, with TRBD1 matching 10 bases. The CDR3 covers 13 residues. Germline V gene lookup returns CDR1 SQVTM and CDR2 ANQGSEA. CDR3 loop: CSVEGQGDETQYF. The CDR3 DNA follows: TGCAGCGTAGAAGGACAGGGGGATGAGACCCAGTACTTC.

Only one count was recorded for this clonotype. This chain joins TRBV6-5 and TRBJ2-7, with a tentative D call TRBD2 (6 bases). Germline V CDR1 and CDR2: MNHEY, SVGAGI. The CDR3 contains 15 residues. The V gene lost 0 bases and the J gene lost 0 bases, with 9 bases spanning the gap. The CDR3 reads CASSYSIGSSYEQYF. The CDR3 DNA is TGTGCCAGCAGTTACTCGATCGGGAGCTCCTACGAGCAGTACTTC.

The chain uses TRBV4-1 and TRBJ2-7; 7 nucleotides agree with TRBD1. The germline V gene has CDR1 MGHRA and CDR2 YSYEKL. V trimming: 1 base; J trimming: 0 bases; junction bases outside the gene matches: 12. The CDR3 sequence is 18 residues long. CDR3 sequence: CASSQVQADRSSSYEQYF. In nucleotides, the CDR3 is TGCGCCAGCAGCCAAGTTCAAGCGGACAGGTCCAGCTCCTACGAGCAGTACTTC.

This clonotype was counted only a few times. The genes are TRBV19 and TRBJ1-5; D is possibly TRBD1 (6 bases). Trimming took off 4 bases at V and 3 bases at J, with 13 bases between the two ends. The CDR3 runs 15 residues. The germline V gene has CDR1 LNHDA and CDR2 SQIVND (reference sequence). The CDR3 protein is CASSTDHRANQPQHF. The CDR3 region has the DNA TGTGCCAGTAGTACCGACCACAGGGCCAATCAGCCCCAGCATTTT.

This clonotype was seen only a few times. The chain couples TRBV20-1 to TRBJ1-1; a weak D match, TRBD1 (6 bases). This CDR3 region has 14 residues. CDR1 DFQATT and CDR2 SNEGSKA come from the germline V gene (reference sequence). Trimming stripped 5 bases from V and 1 base from J, with 14 bases between. The CDR3 spells CSAPSGGSNTEAFF. Written as DNA, the CDR3 is TGCAGTGCTCCCAGCGGGGGCTCGAACACTGAAGCTTTCTTT.

J is TRBJ2-3 and V is TRBV7-2, with a possible D match to TRBD2 (6 bases). Germline V CDR1 and CDR2: SGHTA, FQGNSA. This CDR3 comprises 13 residues. The V and J ends lost 5 bases and 6 bases respectively, with 12 bases between them. CDR3 coding DNA: TGTGCCAGCAGCACCATACTAGCTGATACGCAGTATTTT. As protein: CASSTILADTQYF. Complete variable domain (other parts from reference TRBV7-2 and TRBJ2-3): GAGVSQSPSNKVTEKGKDVELRCDPISGHTALYWYRQSLGQGLEFLIYFQGNSAPDKSGLPSDRFSAERTGGSVSTLTIQRTQQEDSAVYLCASSTILADTQYFGPGTRLTVL.

The gene calls are TRBV7-2 and TRBJ1-3, with D perhaps TRBD1 (6 bases). The CDR3 contains 18 residues. Per germline, CDR1 SGHTA and CDR2 FQGNSA. The V and J ends lost 3 bases and 0 bases respectively, with 18 bases between them. In DNA, the CDR3 is TGTGCCAGCAGCTTGGGCTCGCTGGGGGCGTTCTCTGGAAACACCATATATTTT. Translating gives CASSLGSLGAFSGNTIYF.

This clonotype was detected ten times or more. The V call is TRBV28, the J call TRBJ2-5, with a weak D call TRBD2 (6 bases). V was trimmed by 10 bases and J by 0 bases, leaving 21 bases between them. The CDR3 covers 16 residues. The germline V gene has CDR1 MDHEN and CDR2 SYDVKM. This CDR3 reads CAISEPGREYQETQYF. Written as DNA, the CDR3 is TGTGCCATAAGTGAGCCGGGACGGGAGTACCAAGAGACCCAGTACTTC.

The chain links TRBV28 to TRBJ2-3, with D tentatively TRBD2 (7 bases). This CDR3 has 16 amino acids. Trimming left V 5 bases short and J 2 bases short, with 17 bases between. Germline CDR1 MDHEN, CDR2 SYDVKM. The CDR3 nucleotides read TGTGCCAGCAGTCCCGGGGGGCTTACTTACACAGATACGCAGTATTTT. Protein sequence: CASSPGGLTYTDTQYF.

V and J are TRBV4-1 and TRBJ1-2, with 8 bases identical to TRBD1. CDR1 is MGHRA, CDR2 YSYEKL, per germline. With V trimmed by 5 bases and J by 3 bases, 8 bases remained unmatched. This CDR3 spans 15 amino acids. CDR3 nucleotide sequence: TGCGCCAGCAGCGATAGGACAGGGAAGGACTATGGCTACACCTTC. It codes for CASSDRTGKDYGYTF.

This sequence joins TRBV5-1 and TRBJ2-5; 11 nucleotides line up with TRBD2. With the DNA end fitting TRBJ2-7 better, the J assignment may be wrong. The CDR3 has 16 amino acids. Germline V CDR1 and CDR2: SGHRS, YFSETQ. This CDR3 is CASSTTSGAFAYEQYF. The CDR3 bases are TGCGCCAGCAGCACGACTAGCGGGGCCTTTGCCTACGAGCAGTACTTC.

A few counts support this clonotype. This chain links TRBV3-1 with TRBJ2-5, with D unresolved. CDR3 length: 14 amino acids. Trimming removed 0 bases from V and 1 base from J, with 6 bases in between. CDR1 and CDR2 from the germline V gene are LGHDT and YNNKEL (reference sequence). In DNA, the CDR3 is TGTGCCAGCAGCCAAGATTGGGGCCAAGAGACCCAGTACTTC. Its protein product is CASSQDWGQETQYF.

There are a few counts of this clonotype. J is TRBJ2-1 and V is TRBV27; TRBD2 agrees at 7 bases. Germline V gene sequence: CDR1 MNHEY, CDR2 SMNVEV (reference sequence). Trimming removed 3 bases from V and 4 bases from J; junction bases left unmatched: 12. CDR3 size: 17 residues. DNA of the CDR3: TGTGCCAGCAGTTTTATCTCGGAGCGGGGTGTGTACAATGAGCAGTTCTTC. Protein product: CASSFISERGVYNEQFF.

This clonotype was observed a single time. This rearrangement joins TRBV6-2 or TRBV6-3 to TRBJ2-2; weak D call: TRBD1 (5 bases). V lost 5 bases, J lost 2 bases, and 9 bases lay in between. The CDR3 sequence is 14 residues long. Per germline, CDR1 MNHEY and CDR2 SVGEGT. The CDR3 DNA reads TGTGCCAGCAGTGATCAGGGTAACACCGGGGAGCTGTTTTTT. Its protein is CASSDQGNTGELFF.

V is TRBV12-3 or TRBV12-4 and J is TRBJ2-1; D may match TRBD1 or TRBD2 (5 bases each). The CDR3 is made up of 15 amino acids. V lost 1 base to trimming and J lost 4 bases, with 11 bases between them. CDR3 DNA sequence: TGTGCCAGCAGTTTAGTGGGACGGGAATACAATGAGCAGTTCTTC. It is translated as CASSLVGREYNEQFF.

In this sample, this clonotype turned up many times. This chain links TRBV6-6 with TRBJ1-2; D is unresolved. The CDR3 has 14 residues. With 6 bases removed from V and 1 base from J, the gap between germline ends came to 12 bases. CDR1 is MNHNY and CDR2 is SVGAGI in the germline V gene (reference sequence). CDR3 protein: CASSYLTDNYGYTF. The DNA of the CDR3 is TGTGCCAGCAGCTACCTGACCGATAACTATGGCTACACCTTC.

This clonotype was detected many times. The chain is built from TRBV12-3 or TRBV12-4 and TRBJ2-1; D is ambiguous. The length of the CDR3 is 11 residues. The V end was cut by 6 bases, the J end by 6 bases, with 6 bases between. The CDR3 loop reads CASSLFNEQFF. The CDR3 coding sequence is TGTGCCAGCAGCTTATTCAATGAGCAGTTCTTC.

The chain links TRBV20-1 to TRBJ2-5; D is unclear. The germline V gene encodes CDR1 DFQATT and CDR2 SNEGSKA (reference sequence). This CDR3 region has 13 residues. Trimming cost V 0 bases and J 7 bases, with 12 bases left between them. The CDR3 loop reads CSARDSPRRTQYF. The CDR3, as DNA: TGCAGTGCTAGAGACAGCCCAAGACGGACCCAGTACTTC.

J is TRBJ2-7 and V is TRBV4-2; 8 nucleotides line up with TRBD2. Per germline, CDR1 LGHNA and CDR2 YNFKEQ. Losses at the gene ends were 5 bases for V and 2 bases for J; bases not matched to a gene: 5. The CDR3 totals 14 residues. In DNA form, the CDR3 reads TGTGCCAGCAGCATACTAGCGGAGACCTACGAGCAGTACTTC. Translated: CASSILAETYEQYF.

The chain couples TRBV15 to TRBJ1-1, with TRBD1 matching 7 bases. This CDR3 region has 12 residues. With V trimmed by 2 bases and J by 8 bases, 2 bases remained unmatched. Germline V CDR1 and CDR2: LNHNV, YYDKDF (reference sequence). CDR3 DNA sequence: TGTGCCACCAGCAGACACAGGGGCGAAGCTTTCTTT. Translated, it gives CATSRHRGEAFF.

V and J are TRBV4-1 and TRBJ2-1; unclear D gene. The CDR3 spans 15 residues. Trimming removed 1 base from V and 0 bases from J, with 7 bases in between. CDR1 and CDR2 (germline): MGHRA, YSYEKL. CDR3 protein: CASSQVAPSYNEQFF. CDR3 coding DNA: TGCGCCAGCAGCCAAGTAGCCCCCTCCTACAATGAGCAGTTCTTC.

The rearrangement links TRBV20-1 to TRBJ2-1; possibly TRBD1 or TRBD2 for D (5 bases each). Germline V gives CDR1 DFQATT, CDR2 SNEGSKA (reference sequence). The germline V and J ends were trimmed by 7 bases and 9 bases, with 13 bases remaining between them. This CDR3 has 11 residues. CDR3 in amino acids: CSGYERGEQFF. As DNA, the CDR3 is TGCAGTGGATACGAGAGGGGTGAGCAGTTCTTC.

This clonotype has a count of ten or more. With a much larger clone just one base away, this may be a read error. V is TRBV7-8 and J is TRBJ2-1; 8 bases are a match to TRBD2. The assigned J gene may be wrong: the sequence end matches TRBJ2-7 better. The CDR3 loop spans 17 amino acids. Germline lookup yields CDR1 SGHVS and CDR2 FQNEAQ. The CDR3 region has the DNA TGTGCCAGCAGCCCCCGTCGGCTTAGCGGGACCTACAATGAGCAGTACTTC. Translation: CASSPRRLSGTYNEQYF.

This clonotype was detected once. The rearrangement uses TRBV28 and TRBJ2-4, with D possibly matching TRBD1 (6 bases). This CDR3 contains 14 residues. The germline CDR1 and CDR2 sequences are MDHEN and SYDVKM. V gave up 6 bases and J gave up 0 bases, with 9 bases separating them. CDR3 protein: CASRQGSAKNIQYF. CDR3 DNA: TGTGCCAGCAGACAGGGTTCAGCCAAAAACATTCAGTACTTC.

Concerning this clonotype itself: A much larger clonotype is one base distant, so this may be a read error. This sequence joins TRBV3-1 and TRBJ2-1; 13 bases line up with TRBD2. Germline CDR1 reads LGHDT; CDR2 reads YNNKEL (reference sequence). This CDR3 is built from 15 residues. Trimming removed 7 bases from V and 8 bases from J; junction bases left unmatched: 8. CDR3 protein: CASNPGLAGEYEQFF. The CDR3 coding sequence is TGTGCCAGCAACCCTGGACTAGCGGGAGAGTATGAGCAGTTCTTC.